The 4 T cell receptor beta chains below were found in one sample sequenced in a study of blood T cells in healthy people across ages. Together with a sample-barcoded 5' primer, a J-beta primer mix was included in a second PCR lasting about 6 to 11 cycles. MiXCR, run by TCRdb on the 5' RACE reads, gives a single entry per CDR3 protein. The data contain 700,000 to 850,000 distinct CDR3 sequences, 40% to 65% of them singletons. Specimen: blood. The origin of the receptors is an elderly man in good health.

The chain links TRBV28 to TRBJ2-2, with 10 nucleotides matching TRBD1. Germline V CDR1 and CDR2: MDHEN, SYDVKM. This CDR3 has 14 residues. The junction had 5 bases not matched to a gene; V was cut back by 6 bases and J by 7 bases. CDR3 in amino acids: CASRQTGGVGELFF. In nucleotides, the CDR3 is TGTGCCAGCAGACAGACAGGGGGCGTCGGGGAGCTGTTTTTT.

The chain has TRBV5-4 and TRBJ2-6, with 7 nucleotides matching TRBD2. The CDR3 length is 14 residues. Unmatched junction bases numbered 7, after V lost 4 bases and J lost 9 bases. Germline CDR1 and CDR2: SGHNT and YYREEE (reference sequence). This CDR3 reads CASSQFGLDNVLTF. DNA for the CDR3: TGTGCCAGCAGCCAATTTGGACTAGACAACGTCCTGACTTTC.

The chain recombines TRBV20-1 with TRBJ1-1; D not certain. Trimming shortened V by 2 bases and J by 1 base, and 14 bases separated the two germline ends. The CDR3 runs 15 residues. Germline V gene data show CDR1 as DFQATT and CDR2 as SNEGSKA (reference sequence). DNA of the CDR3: TGCAGTGCTAGAAGGGAGAAGGTCCCGAACACTGAAGCTTTCTTT. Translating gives CSARREKVPNTEAFF.

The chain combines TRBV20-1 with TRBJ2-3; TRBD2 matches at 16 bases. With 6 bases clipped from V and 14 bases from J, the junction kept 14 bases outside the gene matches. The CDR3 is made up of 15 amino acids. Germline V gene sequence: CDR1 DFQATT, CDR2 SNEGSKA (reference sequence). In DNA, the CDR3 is TGCAGTGCCCCGGGACTAGCGGGAGGGATTAGATACGCGTATTTT. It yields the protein CSAPGLAGGIRYAYF.